This T cell receptor beta chain was sequenced in a study of tumor-infiltrating lymphocytes in primary liver carcinoma. At the level of the study: Men as well as women, aged 30 to 69 years, made up the patients. The study reported T1-T3 N0M0 tumors spanning 4.2 to 10 cm.

Researchers drew blood RNA from unsorted whole blood and extracted germline DNA as well. Comments on this clonotype: Compared with germline, one end of the junction differs, possibly owing to a read error.

From 450 to 550 ng total RNA, TCR beta cDNA was generated with a primer in the constant region. Each TCR beta library was derived from three nested multiplex PCR rounds that employed slightly modified ARM-PCR. The first two PCR rounds used TRBV1-TRBV30 primers with a Cbeta primer, about 9 cycles each. Each CDR3 protein is one row after TCRdb ran MiXCR on the multiplex PCR reads. The sample contains about 320,000 distinct CDR3 sequences, 60% to 80% of which appear only once. Germline V gene sequence: CDR1 SGHDN, CDR2 FVKESK. The CDR3 contains 17 residues. The TCR originated in a man aged 40-50 years with primary liver carcinoma and hepatitis B virus infection. Sequencing input: peripheral blood. V and J are TRBV14 and TRBJ1-1; no definite D call. CDR3 loop: CTSSQDRGGLGHTEAFF. The CDR3 DNA is TGTACCAGCAGCCAAGATAGAGGCGGGCTCGGGCACACTGAAGCTTTCTTT.